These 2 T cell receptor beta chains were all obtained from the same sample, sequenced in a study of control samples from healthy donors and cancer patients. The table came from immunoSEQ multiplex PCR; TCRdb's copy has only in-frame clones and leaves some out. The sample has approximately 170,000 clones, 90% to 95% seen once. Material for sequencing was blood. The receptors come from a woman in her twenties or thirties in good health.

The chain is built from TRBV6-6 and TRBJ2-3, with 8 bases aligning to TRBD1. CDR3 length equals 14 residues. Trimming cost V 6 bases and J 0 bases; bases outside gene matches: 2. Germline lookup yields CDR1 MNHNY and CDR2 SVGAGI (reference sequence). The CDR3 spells CASRRDRSTDTQYF. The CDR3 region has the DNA TGTGCCAGCAGGAGGGACAGGAGCACAGATACGCAGTATTTT.

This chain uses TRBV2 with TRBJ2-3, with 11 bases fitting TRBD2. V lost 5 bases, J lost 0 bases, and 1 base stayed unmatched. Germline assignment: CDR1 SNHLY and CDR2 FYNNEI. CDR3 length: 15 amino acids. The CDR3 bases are TGTGCCAGCAGTACTAGCGGGGGTAGCACAGATACGCAGTATTTT. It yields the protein CASSTSGGSTDTQYF.